The 32 T cell receptor beta chains below come from one sample, sequenced in a study of blood T cell repertoires in COVID-19. Sequencing used immunoSEQ multiplex PCR; TCRdb keeps in-frame clones, though not all of them. The table has more than 200,000 clones, roughly nine tenths seen once. Sequencing was carried out using peripheral blood. The receptors originated from a man aged 70 or older with acute or convalescent COVID-19.

This clone was observed once. The V and J genes are TRBV18 and TRBJ2-2; D might be TRBD1 (5 bases). Between the trimmed V and J ends, which lost 3 bases and 0 bases, there was a span of 8 bases. In germline, CDR1 is KGHSH, CDR2 LQKENI. The CDR3 is 15 amino acids. Here the CDR3 reads CASSPAGSNTGELFF. The DNA for the CDR3 is TGTGCCAGCTCACCGGCAGGGTCGAACACCGGGGAGCTGTTTTTT.

This chain connects TRBV28 to TRBJ1-4; tentative D call: TRBD1 (5 bases). This CDR3 is 14 amino acids long. In germline, CDR1 is MDHEN, CDR2 SYDVKM. Trimming took 10 bases from V and 0 from J, leaving 12 bases between them. The CDR3 nucleotides are TGTGCCACATTAGACAGATCAACTAATGAAAAACTGTTTTTT. Amino acid sequence: CATLDRSTNEKLFF.

This chain links TRBV30 with TRBJ2-7; possible D gene TRBD1, 6 bases. The V gene's germline CDR1 is GTSNPN and CDR2 SVGIG (reference sequence). The CDR3 has 11 amino acids. With 5 bases removed from V and 2 bases from J, the gap between germline ends came to 7 bases. The CDR3 protein is CAWGQTYEQYF. In nucleotides, the CDR3 is TGTGCCTGGGGACAGACCTACGAGCAGTACTTC.

The chain is built from TRBV9 and TRBJ1-3; 10 bases map to TRBD1. CDR1 and CDR2 (germline): SGDLS, YYNGEE. The ends lost 4 bases at V and 2 bases at J; junction bases unmatched: 6. The CDR3 runs to 16 residues. For the CDR3, the DNA is TGTGCCAGCAGCCTCCGTGGGACAGGGGCTGGAAACACCATATATTTT. It specifies CASSLRGTGAGNTIYF.

About this clone: Other DNA sequences in this sample translate to the same CDR3. This chain uses TRBV9 with TRBJ1-6, with 7 positions matching TRBD1. The CDR3 is 15 amino acids. The junction had 6 bases not matched to a gene; V was cut back by 4 bases and J by 5 bases. CDR1 and CDR2 from the germline V gene are SGDLS and YYNGEE. This CDR3 reads CASSPRQGNNSPLHF. CDR3 coding DNA: TGTGCCAGCAGCCCACGACAGGGAAATAATTCACCCCTCCACTTT.

This clone was recorded only once. The chain is built from TRBV28 and TRBJ2-1, with 12 positions matching TRBD2. Germline trimming cut 1 base from V and 13 bases from J; bases unmatched to any gene: 8. Germline V gene lookup returns CDR1 MDHEN and CDR2 SYDVKM. The CDR3 sequence is 15 residues long. As DNA, the CDR3 is TGTGCCAGCAGTTTATACGGTCGGACTAGCGGGGCACAGTTCTTC. Translating gives CASSLYGRTSGAQFF.

This chain uses TRBV29-1 with TRBJ1-4; a weak D match, TRBD1 (5 bases). V dropped 7 bases and J dropped 12 bases, with 18 bases sitting between them. Per the germline V gene, CDR1 is SQVTM and CDR2 is ANQGSEA. This CDR3 spans 12 amino acids. CDR3 loop: CSGRDPWGELFF. The CDR3 DNA follows: TGCAGCGGGCGGGACCCCTGGGGGGAACTGTTTTTT.

The chain carries TRBV15 and TRBJ1-5, with no clear D. Germline CDR1 reads LNHNV; CDR2 reads YYDKDF (reference sequence). Between the trimmed V and J ends, which lost 3 bases and 11 bases, there was a span of 14 bases. The CDR3 totals 13 residues. The CDR3 region has the DNA TGTGCCACCAGCAGCTCTGAGGTCGAGGCCCAGCATTTT. Translated, it gives CATSSSEVEAQHF.

The chain links TRBV6-6 to TRBJ1-5, with 7 bases that match TRBD1. V was clipped by 5 bases and J by 1 base; unmatched bases: 2. The CDR3 consists of 14 residues. CDR1 is MNHNY and CDR2 is SVGAGI in the germline V gene (reference sequence). CDR3 sequence reads: CASSTQGSNQPQHF. The CDR3 DNA is TGTGCCAGCAGTACACAGGGGAGCAATCAGCCCCAGCATTTT.

The gene calls are TRBV5-4 and TRBJ2-1; 8 bases agree with TRBD2. The CDR3 sequence is 15 residues long. With 0 bases clipped from V and 6 bases from J, the junction kept 5 bases outside the gene matches. Germline CDR1 reads SGHNT; CDR2 reads YYREEE (reference sequence). CDR3 amino acids: CASSLAGRVSNEQFF. CDR3 DNA sequence: TGTGCCAGCAGCTTGGCCGGGAGGGTGTCCAATGAGCAGTTCTTC.

The chain joins TRBV20-1 to TRBJ1-4; 8 bases align to TRBD1. There are 12 residues in the CDR3. CDR1 and CDR2 from the germline V gene are DFQATT and SNEGSKA (reference sequence). The ends lost 4 bases at V and 8 bases at J; junction bases unmatched: 3. The CDR3 spells CSATDRGEKLFF. The CDR3 bases are TGCAGTGCTACTGACAGGGGCGAAAAACTGTTTTTT.

This clone appeared a single time. The chain employs TRBV6-5 and TRBJ2-7; 8 nucleotides line up with TRBD2. The CDR3 contains 16 residues. V was pared by 0 bases and J by 1 base, with 5 bases of the junction left unmatched. Germline values: CDR1 MNHEY, CDR2 SVGAGI. The CDR3: CASSYSGQRGSYEQYF. The CDR3 DNA sequence: TGTGCCAGCAGTTACTCGGGCCAGCGGGGGTCCTACGAGCAGTACTTC.

The chain is built from TRBV5-6 and TRBJ1-2; 10 nucleotides match TRBD1. J lost 3 bases, V lost 3 bases, and 5 bases had no gene match. Germline V gene lookup returns CDR1 SGHDT and CDR2 YYEEEE. CDR3 length: 15 amino acids. The CDR3 spells CASSSDRGFYYGYTF. The CDR3 coding sequence is TGTGCCAGCAGCTCGGACAGGGGGTTTTACTATGGCTACACCTTC.

V is TRBV19 and J is TRBJ2-1; the match to TRBD1 covers 9 bases. The CDR3 is made up of 14 amino acids. Germline V gene lookup returns CDR1 LNHDA and CDR2 SQIVND (reference sequence). V shed 3 bases, J shed 10 bases, and the junction held 7 bases outside the gene matches. The CDR3 DNA reads as TGTGCCAGTAGTATCCGGGACAGGGTAGAGGAGCAGTTCTTC. Residues: CASSIRDRVEEQFF.

The chain has TRBV18 and TRBJ2-1, with 7 bases that match TRBD2. The V and J ends lost 1 base and 2 bases, in that order; junction bases with no gene match: 8. The CDR3 is 17 residues long. Germline V CDR1 and CDR2: KGHSH, LQKENI. The CDR3 protein is CASSPLMAGETYNEQFF. As DNA, the CDR3 is TGTGCCAGCTCACCACTTATGGCGGGAGAGACCTACAATGAGCAGTTCTTC.

The CDR3 coding sequence is TGTGCCAGCAGCCAATCGAGCGGCAATCAGCCCCAGCATTTT. This translates into CASSQSSGNQPQHF. This rearrangement joins TRBV5-5 to TRBJ1-5; D is unclear. Germline V gene lookup returns CDR1 SGHKS and CDR2 YYEKEE (reference sequence). V was clipped by 4 bases and J by 2 bases, with 10 bases between them. The CDR3 is made up of 14 amino acids.

V usage is TRBV10-3 and J usage is TRBJ2-3, with 8 bases aligning to TRBD1. In germline, CDR1 is ENHRY, CDR2 SYGVKD. The CDR3 has 15 residues. V gave up 4 bases and J gave up 2 bases; unmatched junction bases: 5. This CDR3 reads CAISASTGATDTQYF. CDR3 nucleotides: TGTGCCATCAGTGCCTCGACAGGGGCCACAGATACGCAGTATTTT.

Regarding this clone: The same CDR3 can be traced to other DNA sequences in this sample. The chain joins TRBV6-1 to TRBJ1-2, with TRBD1 as a possible D gene (5 bases). This CDR3 contains 13 residues. Germline V gives CDR1 MNHNS, CDR2 SASEGT. V lost 3 bases and J 4 bases, leaving 9 bases between the germline ends. CDR3 bases: TGTGCCAGCAGTGATGGGGGAGGCTATGGCTACACCTTC. Translation: CASSDGGGYGYTF.

This clone has only a few counts. The rearrangement joins TRBV6-6 to TRBJ2-7, with 9 bases lining up with TRBD2. The CDR3 runs to 14 residues. Germline V CDR1 and CDR2: MNHNY, SVGAGI (reference sequence). With 4 bases clipped from V and 5 bases from J, the junction kept 6 bases outside the gene matches. The CDR3 sequence: CASSWASGTNEQYF. In nucleotides, the CDR3 is TGTGCCAGCAGTTGGGCTAGCGGGACCAACGAGCAGTACTTC.

The chain carries TRBV7-8 and TRBJ2-2, with TRBD2 matching over 16 bases. The CDR3 contains 18 residues. J lost 7 bases, V lost 3 bases, and 8 bases had no gene match. The germline V gene has CDR1 SGHVS and CDR2 FQNEAQ. CDR3 residues: CASSLGLAGGSGIGELFF. The DNA of the CDR3 is TGTGCCAGCAGCTTGGGACTAGCGGGAGGGTCTGGGATCGGGGAGCTGTTTTTT.

The CDR3 DNA reads TGTGCCAGCAGCGCGAGGGGGGCAGGGGGCACTGAAGCTTTCTTT. This sequence encodes CASSARGAGGTEAFF. This chain joins TRBV9 and TRBJ1-1, with 7 bases matching TRBD1. Germline V gene lookup returns CDR1 SGDLS and CDR2 YYNGEE. The CDR3 has 15 residues. V shed 3 bases and J 4 bases; nucleotides not matched to a gene: 9.

The chain joins TRBV10-3 to TRBJ2-6; TRBD2 matches 7 bases. Germline loops: CDR1 ENHRY, CDR2 SYGVKD. V was pared by 7 bases and J by 2 bases, with 5 bases of the junction left unmatched. The CDR3 runs 15 residues. The chain's CDR3 is CAITPGGAGANVLTF. The CDR3 DNA sequence: TGTGCCATCACCCCTGGGGGGGCTGGGGCCAACGTCCTGACTTTC.

A single count supports this clone. The rearrangement links TRBV9 to TRBJ1-6; the match to TRBD1 covers 9 bases. The CDR3 totals 15 residues. V shed 3 bases and J 10 bases; nucleotides not matched to a gene: 8. Germline CDR1 reads SGDLS; CDR2 reads YYNGEE. The CDR3 here is CASSGGQGSRSPLHF. CDR3 DNA: TGTGCCAGCAGCGGAGGACAGGGGAGTAGATCACCCCTCCACTTT.

The chain has TRBV29-1 and TRBJ2-5; D is possibly TRBD2 (5 bases). V dropped 6 bases and J dropped 3 bases, with 11 bases sitting between them. The CDR3 extends over 12 amino acids. Germline CDR1 is SQVTM and CDR2 is ANQGSEA. The CDR3 is CSVVGLEETQYF. The CDR3 nucleotides are TGCAGCGTCGTCGGACTTGAAGAGACCCAGTACTTC.

This chain links TRBV27 with TRBJ2-1; TRBD2 matches at 8 bases. The germline gives CDR1 MNHEY, CDR2 SMNVEV (reference sequence). The CDR3 runs to 16 residues. The V gene end was trimmed by 0 bases and the J gene end by 1 base; junction bases not matched to a gene: 2. The CDR3, as DNA: TGTGCCAGCAGTTTATCGGCGGGAGGTTCCTACAATGAGCAGTTCTTC. It specifies CASSLSAGGSYNEQFF.

The gene calls are TRBV10-3 and TRBJ2-7; 8 bases agree with TRBD1. The CDR3 consists of 15 residues. J gave up 5 bases and V 1 base, and 7 bases lay outside the gene matches. CDR1 ENHRY and CDR2 SYGVKD come from the germline V gene. The CDR3 is CAISEYTTGANEQYF. CDR3 in DNA: TGTGCCATCAGTGAGTACACGACAGGGGCCAACGAGCAGTACTTC.

Here the CDR3 DNA reads TGTGCCACCTCAGGGACACTTTACAATGAGCAGTTCTTC. It yields the protein CATSGTLYNEQFF. The chain combines TRBV24-1 with TRBJ2-1; D is possibly TRBD1 (6 bases). This CDR3 spans 13 amino acids. Germline V lookup: CDR1 KGHDR, CDR2 SFDVKD. The V gene lost 9 bases and the J gene lost 4 bases, with 12 bases spanning the gap.

The V and J genes are TRBV5-1 and TRBJ1-2; TRBD1 agrees at 7 bases. CDR1 and CDR2 (germline): SGHRS, YFSETQ. This CDR3 is built from 13 residues. V was pared by 5 bases and J by 4 bases, with 5 bases of the junction left unmatched. The CDR3 nucleotides read TGCGCCAGCAGAGGGGACAGCTCCTATGGCTACACCTTC. This codes for CASRGDSSYGYTF.

The V call is TRBV19, the J call TRBJ1-3, with 7 bases lining up with TRBD1. Germline V CDR1 and CDR2: LNHDA, SQIVND (reference sequence). V lost 11 bases and J lost 2; bases outside the gene matches: 9. The CDR3 is 14 residues long. CDR3 region: CASWTGTAGNTIYF. CDR3 DNA sequence: TGTGCCTCCTGGACCGGGACAGCTGGAAACACCATATATTTT.

The chain carries TRBV11-2 and TRBJ2-5, with D possibly matching TRBD1 (5 bases). Trimming removed 0 bases at V and 5 bases at J, with 13 bases between. There are 15 residues in the CDR3. Per the germline V gene, CDR1 is SGHAT and CDR2 is FQNNGV. The CDR3 here is CASSLDGSHRETQYF. The CDR3 DNA reads TGTGCCAGCAGCTTAGATGGATCTCACAGGGAGACCCAGTACTTC.

To note about this clone: A junction boundary mismatches the germline segment, possibly from a read error. The gene calls are TRBV7-3 and TRBJ1-1; the match to TRBD1 covers 7 bases. The germline gives CDR1 SGHTA, CDR2 FQGTGA. The CDR3 runs 15 residues. The CDR3 spells CASSLRDSSNTEAFF. As DNA, the CDR3 is TGTGCCAGCAGTTTAAGGGACAGCTCGAACACTGAAGCTTTCTTT.

V gene TRBV20-1 combines with J gene TRBJ2-5, with TRBD2 matching over 7 bases. CDR1 and CDR2 (germline): DFQATT, SNEGSKA (reference sequence). CDR3 length: 16 residues. In DNA, the CDR3 is TGCAGCCCTAGTACCCCCCAAGGACTAGTGGGGGAGACCCAGTACTTC. The encoded protein is CSPSTPQGLVGETQYF.